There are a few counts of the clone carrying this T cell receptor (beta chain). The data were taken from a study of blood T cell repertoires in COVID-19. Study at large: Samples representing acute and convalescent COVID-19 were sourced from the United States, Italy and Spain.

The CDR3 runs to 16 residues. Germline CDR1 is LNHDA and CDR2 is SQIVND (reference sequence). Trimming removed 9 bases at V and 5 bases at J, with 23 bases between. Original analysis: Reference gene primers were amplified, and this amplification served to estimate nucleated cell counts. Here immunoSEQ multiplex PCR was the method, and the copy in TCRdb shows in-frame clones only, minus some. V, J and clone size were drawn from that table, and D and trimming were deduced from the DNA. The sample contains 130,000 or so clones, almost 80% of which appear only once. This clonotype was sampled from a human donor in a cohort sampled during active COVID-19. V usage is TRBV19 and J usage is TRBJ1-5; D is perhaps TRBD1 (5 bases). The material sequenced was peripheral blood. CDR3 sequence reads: CASTPVGQGLHQPQHF. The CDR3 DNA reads TGTGCCAGCACCCCTGTGGGCCAGGGCTTGCATCAGCCCCAGCATTTT.